This entry concerns a single T cell receptor (beta chain). This entry comes from a study of blood T cell repertoires in COVID-19. Overall study context: PBMCs, B-cell-depleted T cells, or T cells were the source of the cDNA or gDNA that made up the material.

Participant ages covered about 18 to 100 years across around 22 US areas. Cohorts were based on clinical histories the participants reported. V gave up 3 bases and J gave up 10 bases; unmatched junction bases: 10. CDR3 size: 15 residues. Germline V gene data show CDR1 as MNHNS and CDR2 as SASEGT. Authors' methods: Estimation of nucleated cell counts was performed using reference gene primer amplification. Clones were read by immunoSEQ multiplex PCR, and TCRdb kept only the in-frame ones, dropping some. The V and J calls and clone size are taken from that table; D and trimming were inferred from the DNA. The sample comprises 250,000 or so clones, 83% of which are singletons, and about 3.6% rests with the top ten.

Sequenced material: PBMCs or T cells enriched from blood (not recorded which). This clonotype was sampled from a middle-aged woman who had been exposed to COVID-19. The chain uses TRBV6-1 and TRBJ2-1, with 9 bases that match TRBD2. The CDR3 loop is CASSDMASGATEQFF. CDR3 in DNA: TGTGCCAGCAGTGACATGGCTAGCGGGGCGACCGAGCAGTTCTTC.